The rows below give T cell receptor beta chains drawn from one sample of a study of T-cell reconstitution after alpha-beta-depleted transplantation in children. One entry per CDR3 protein, called by TCRdb with MiXCR from the PCR reads. Of some 200,000 distinct CDR3 sequences in the sample, about 9.5% were seen once. Sequencing used PBMCs from the stem cell graft donor, obtained from the stem cell graft. Source of these receptors: a human donor who donated a stem cell graft to a child with acute lymphoblastic leukemia. CDR3s leave out the opening cysteine and the closing phenylalanine or tryptophan. D genes are given only for firm matches. Expanded clones are given a class, and other clones once, few, many or no size at all.

d_call v_call clone_size cdr3_aa
NA TRBV7-9 few ASSLPGTGNTEAF
TRBD1 TRBV4-3 few ASSQEIQGGNSPLH
TRBD1 TRBV4-2 few ASSQAGTGGLYEQY
NA TRBV7-9 few ASSLGLRNTIY
TRBD1 TRBV5-1 few ASSLVAGGPSTEAF
NA TRBV20-1 few SARDRRQISYEQY
NA TRBV7-6 NA ASSLGRGGETQY
NA TRBV5-1 few ASSIGQSNGYT
NA TRBV20-1 NA SAGLSGAGSYEQY
NA TRBV11-3 few ASSLGASDGYT
NA TRBV27 many ASSRGTASTNEKLF
TRBD2 TRBV7-8 few ASSLRTSGLSSYNEQF
TRBD2 TRBV4-2 many ASSQDLAGGTDTQY
NA TRBV7-9 NA ASRASYNEQF
NA TRBV19 NA ASNVRGVSDTQY